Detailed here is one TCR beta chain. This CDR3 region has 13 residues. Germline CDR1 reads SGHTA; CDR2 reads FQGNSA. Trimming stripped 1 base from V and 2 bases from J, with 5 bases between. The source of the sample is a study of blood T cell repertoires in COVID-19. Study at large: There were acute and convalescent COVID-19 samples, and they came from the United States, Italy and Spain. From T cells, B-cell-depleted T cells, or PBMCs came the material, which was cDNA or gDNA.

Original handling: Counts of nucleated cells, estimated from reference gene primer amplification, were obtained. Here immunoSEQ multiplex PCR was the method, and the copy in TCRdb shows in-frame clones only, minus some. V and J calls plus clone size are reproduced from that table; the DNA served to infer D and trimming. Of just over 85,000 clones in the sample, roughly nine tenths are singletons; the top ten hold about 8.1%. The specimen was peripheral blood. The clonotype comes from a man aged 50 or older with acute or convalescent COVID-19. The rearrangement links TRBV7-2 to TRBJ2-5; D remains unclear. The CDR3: CASSLGLQETQYF. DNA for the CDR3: TGTGCCAGCAGCTTAGGACTGCAAGAGACCCAGTACTTC.